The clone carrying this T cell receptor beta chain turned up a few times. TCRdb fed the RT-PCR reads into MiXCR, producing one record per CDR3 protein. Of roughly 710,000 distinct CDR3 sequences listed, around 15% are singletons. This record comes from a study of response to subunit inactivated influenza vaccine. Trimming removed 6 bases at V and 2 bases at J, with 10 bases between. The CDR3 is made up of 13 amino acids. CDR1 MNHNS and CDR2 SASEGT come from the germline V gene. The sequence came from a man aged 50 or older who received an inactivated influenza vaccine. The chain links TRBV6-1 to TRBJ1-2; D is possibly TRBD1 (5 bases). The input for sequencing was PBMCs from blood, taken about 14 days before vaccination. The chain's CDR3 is CASSQRDNYGYTF. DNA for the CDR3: TGTGCCAGCAGCCAGCGGGACAACTATGGCTACACCTTC.